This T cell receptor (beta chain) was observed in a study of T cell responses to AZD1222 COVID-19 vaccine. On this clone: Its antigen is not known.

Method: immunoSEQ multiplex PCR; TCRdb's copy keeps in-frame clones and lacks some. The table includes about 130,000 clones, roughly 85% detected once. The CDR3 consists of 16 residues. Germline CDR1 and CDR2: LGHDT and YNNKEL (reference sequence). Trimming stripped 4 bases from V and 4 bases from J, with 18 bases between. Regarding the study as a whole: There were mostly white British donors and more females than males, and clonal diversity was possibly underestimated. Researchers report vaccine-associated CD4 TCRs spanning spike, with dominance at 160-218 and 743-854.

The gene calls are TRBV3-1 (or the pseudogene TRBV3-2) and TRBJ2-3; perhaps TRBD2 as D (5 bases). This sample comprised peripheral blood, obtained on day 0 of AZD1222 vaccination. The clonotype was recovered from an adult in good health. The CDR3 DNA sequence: TGTGCCAGCAGCCTCCGGAAGGGTAGCGTGGCAGATACGCAGTATTTT. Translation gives CASSLRKGSVADTQYF.